The next 12 T cell receptor beta chains were all read from a single sample in a study of cytomegalovirus exposure and HLA in healthy donors. With 60 Vbeta and 13 Jbeta primers, the PCR was carried out. The protocol was immunoSEQ multiplex PCR, while the TCRdb copy is restricted to in-frame clones and leaves out a portion. The profile shows 110,000 to 150,000 clones, about 75% of them singletons. Sequencing was performed on PBMCs. The receptor set was obtained from a woman aged 25 to 39 in good health and CMV-seronegative.

This clone was recorded a few times. The rearrangement joins TRBV30 to TRBJ2-7, with 7 bases lining up with TRBD1. Germline values: CDR1 GTSNPN, CDR2 SVGIG (reference sequence). Unmatched junction bases numbered 1, after V lost 2 bases and J lost 0 bases. The CDR3 is 13 residues long. The CDR3 spells CAWSWTGSYEQYV. The CDR3 DNA follows: TGTGCCTGGAGTTGGACAGGCTCCTACGAGCAGTACGTC.

This chain joins TRBV19 and TRBJ1-2; TRBD1 agrees at 7 bases. Unmatched junction bases numbered 5, after V lost 4 bases and J lost 6 bases. Germline CDR1 and CDR2: LNHDA and SQIVND (reference sequence). The CDR3 runs to 13 residues. CDR3 in amino acids: CASSNTGEDGYTF. DNA of the CDR3: TGTGCCAGTAGTAACACAGGGGAAGATGGCTACACCTTC.

The chain joins TRBV1 to TRBJ2-7; TRBD2 was called by the table and not checked on the DNA. TRBV1 is a documented pseudogene. The CDR3 extends over 11 amino acids. In DNA form, the CDR3 reads TGCACCAGCAGTTGGGTCTCAGAGGAGTACTTC. Protein sequence: CTSSWVSEEYF.

The chain links TRBV11-2 to TRBJ2-1, with no clear D. This CDR3 comprises 15 residues. V was cut by 0 bases and J by 9 bases, with 15 bases left in between. Per the germline V gene, CDR1 is SGHAT and CDR2 is FQNNGV. CDR3 DNA: TGTGCCAGCAGCTTAGAAACGAGTAGTTTTAGTGAGCAGTTCTTC. It translates to CASSLETSSFSEQFF.

The chain recombines TRBV10-3 with TRBJ2-7; TRBD2 agrees at 10 bases. J gave up 2 bases and V 2 bases, and 9 bases lay outside the gene matches. Per the germline V gene, CDR1 is ENHRY and CDR2 is SYGVKD. The CDR3 has 17 amino acids. CDR3 residues: CAISELAGTSDTYEQYV. In DNA, the CDR3 is TGTGCCATCAGTGAGCTCGCCGGGACTAGCGATACCTACGAGCAGTACGTC.

This clone was detected only a few times. This chain uses TRBV7-9 with TRBJ2-3; 11 bases match TRBD2. The V and J ends lost 5 bases and 9 bases, in that order; junction bases with no gene match: 10. The CDR3 sequence is 15 residues long. Germline V gene data show CDR1 as SEHNR and CDR2 as FQNEAQ (reference sequence). The CDR3 protein is CASSPIAGGVETQYF. CDR3 nucleotides: TGTGCCAGCAGCCCCATAGCGGGAGGGGTGGAGACGCAGTATTTT.

This clone was detected once. The chain joins TRBV6-1 to TRBJ1-5, with no clear D. Trimming shortened V by 1 base and J by 2 bases, and 6 bases separated the two germline ends. Germline V gives CDR1 MNHNS, CDR2 SASEGT. This CDR3 has 14 residues. Written as DNA, the CDR3 is TGTGCCAGCAGTGAAGTATATCGCAATCAGCCCCAGCATTTT. Translation gives CASSEVYRNQPQHF.

The chain recombines TRBV5-1 with TRBJ2-2; TRBD2 aligns across 15 bases. The CDR3 spans 15 residues. Germline CDR1 SGHRS, CDR2 YFSETQ. The V and J ends lost 3 bases and 6 bases, in that order; junction bases with no gene match: 0. The CDR3 sequence: CASSWTSGGAGELFF. CDR3 DNA sequence: TGCGCCAGCAGCTGGACTAGCGGGGGGGCCGGGGAGCTGTTTTTT.

This rearrangement joins TRBV11-2 to TRBJ2-1, with no clear D. Germline V CDR1 and CDR2: SGHAT, FQNNGV. V was pared by 7 bases and J by 3 bases, with 10 bases between. The CDR3 has 13 amino acids. Written as DNA, the CDR3 is TGTGCCAGCAACACGTATGGCTACAATGAGCAGTTCTTC. Translation gives CASNTYGYNEQFF.

The rearrangement links TRBV2 to TRBJ2-5; the match to TRBD2 covers 9 bases. Germline V gene lookup returns CDR1 SNHLY and CDR2 FYNNEI. CDR3 length: 18 amino acids. Germline trimming cut 1 base from V and 4 bases from J; bases unmatched to any gene: 13. The CDR3: CASSEELRRLAGPETQYF. In DNA, the CDR3 is TGTGCCAGCAGTGAAGAGTTGCGCAGGCTAGCGGGGCCAGAGACCCAGTACTTC.

As to this clone: At one end, the junction sequence differs from germline, possibly due to a read error. J is TRBJ2-7 and V is TRBV5-1; TRBD2 agrees at 13 bases. Germline V gives CDR1 SGHRS, CDR2 YFSETQ. This CDR3 contains 15 residues. The CDR3 loop reads CAGSSSGLAGVEQYF. The CDR3 bases are TGCGCCGGCAGCTCGAGCGGACTAGCGGGAGTCGAGCAGTACTTC.

This clone has only a few counts. The chain recombines TRBV7-2 with TRBJ1-3, with 7 bases fitting TRBD1. V lost 3 bases, J lost 3 bases, and 5 bases stayed unmatched. CDR1 SGHTA and CDR2 FQGNSA come from the germline V gene. This CDR3 is built from 15 residues. The DNA for the CDR3 is TGTGCCAGCAGCTTTTTTGCAGGGGGTGGAAACACCATATATTTT. Amino acids: CASSFFAGGGNTIYF.